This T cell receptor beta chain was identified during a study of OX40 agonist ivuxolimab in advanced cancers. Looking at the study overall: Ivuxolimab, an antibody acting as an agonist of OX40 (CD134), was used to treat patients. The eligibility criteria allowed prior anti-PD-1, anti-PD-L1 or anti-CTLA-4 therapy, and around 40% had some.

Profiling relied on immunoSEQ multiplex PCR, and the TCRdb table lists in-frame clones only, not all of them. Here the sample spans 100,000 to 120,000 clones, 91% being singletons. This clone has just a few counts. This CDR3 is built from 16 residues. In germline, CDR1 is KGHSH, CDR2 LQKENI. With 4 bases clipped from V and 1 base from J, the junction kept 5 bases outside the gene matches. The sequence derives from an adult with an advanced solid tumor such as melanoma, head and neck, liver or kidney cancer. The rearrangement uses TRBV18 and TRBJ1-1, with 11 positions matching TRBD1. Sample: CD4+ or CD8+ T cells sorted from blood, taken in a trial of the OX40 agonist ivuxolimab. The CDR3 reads CASSLRDRGGNTEAFF. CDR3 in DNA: TGTGCCAGCTCACTCCGGGACAGGGGGGGGAACACTGAAGCTTTCTTT.